This T cell receptor (beta chain) was recorded in a study of blood T cells in healthy people across ages. Germline-derived CDR1 and CDR2 are MNHEY and SVGEGT. This CDR3 has 17 amino acids. V lost 0 bases, J lost 3 bases, and 15 bases lay in between. This clonotype was observed a few times. The authors ran a second PCR of 7 to 11 cycles using a sample-barcoded 5' primer and a J-beta primer mix. TCRdb re-derived calls from the 5' RACE reads in MiXCR, one entry per CDR3 protein. The sample shows some 1,000,000 distinct CDR3 sequences, around 27% of them seen only once. This same sample was also part of a study on T cells of mothers and their children. That work contributes: Every mother supplied over 8.5 million TCR beta CDR3 reads and every child about 3 million. The effect of thymic selection on TCR recombination output is similar between related and unrelated pairs.

The sequencing sample was made of blood. The receptor was derived from a girl aged 2-10 years in good health. This chain links TRBV6-2 or TRBV6-3 with TRBJ1-5; no reliable D call. CDR3 DNA sequence: TGTGCCAGCAGTTACTCGGGGAGTGCGGGAAACAATCAGCCCCAGCATTTT. This sequence encodes CASSYSGSAGNNQPQHF.